This T cell receptor (beta chain) was documented in a study of T cell responses to AZD1222 COVID-19 vaccine. Notes on the study in general: Spike-specific TCR breadth and depth were elevated following two AZD1222 doses. Dominant CD4 TCR responses targeted spike regions 160-218 and 743-854. Most donors were white British, females outnumbered males, and clonal diversity was possibly underestimated.

The repertoire was sequenced with immunoSEQ multiplex PCR; TCRdb's copy has only in-frame clones and lacks some. The sample records 50,000 to 65,000 clones, approximately 90% being singletons. About this clone itself: Its antigen remains unidentified.

Germline V lookup: CDR1 SGHDT, CDR2 YYEEEE. Trimming stripped 0 bases from V and 0 bases from J, with 7 bases between. CDR3 size: 14 residues. The sample in question was peripheral blood, obtained on day 0 of AZD1222 vaccination. This clonotype originated in an adult in good health. The V gene is TRBV5-6, the J gene TRBJ2-7; no firm D call. DNA of the CDR3: TGTGCCAGCAGCTTGGCAGGAAACTCCTACGAGCAGTACTTC. This codes for CASSLAGNSYEQYF.